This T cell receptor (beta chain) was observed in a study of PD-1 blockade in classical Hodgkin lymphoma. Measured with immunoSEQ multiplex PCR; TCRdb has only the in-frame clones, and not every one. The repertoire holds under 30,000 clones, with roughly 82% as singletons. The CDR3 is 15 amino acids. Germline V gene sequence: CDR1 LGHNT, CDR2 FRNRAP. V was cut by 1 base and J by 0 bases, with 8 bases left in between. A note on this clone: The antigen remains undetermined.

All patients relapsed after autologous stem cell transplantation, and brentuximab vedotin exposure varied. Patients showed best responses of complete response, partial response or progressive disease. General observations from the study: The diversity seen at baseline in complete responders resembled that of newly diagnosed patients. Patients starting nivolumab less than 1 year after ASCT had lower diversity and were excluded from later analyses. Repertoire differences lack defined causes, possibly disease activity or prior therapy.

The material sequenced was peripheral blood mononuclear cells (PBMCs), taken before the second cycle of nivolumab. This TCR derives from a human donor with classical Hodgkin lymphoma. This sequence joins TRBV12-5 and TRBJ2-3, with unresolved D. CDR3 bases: TGTGCTAGTGGTTTGGGGACGGCAAGCACAGATACGCAGTATTTT. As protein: CASGLGTASTDTQYF.